This T cell receptor beta chain stems from a study of CD8 T cells in Susac syndrome. This clonotype came up once. The CDR3 spans 16 residues. Germline values: CDR1 LNHDA, CDR2 SQIVND (reference sequence). V dropped 2 bases and J dropped 5; count of bases not matched to a gene: 8. Random hexamers were used to reverse transcribe 0.5 to 1 ug of RNA. TCRdb redid the calling of the immunoSEQ multiplex PCR reads with MiXCR, one entry per CDR3 protein. The sample holds about 71,000 distinct CDR3 sequences, roughly 95% seen once. Both CD4+ and CD8+ T cells were negatively isolated, and TEMRA cells underwent FACS enrichment.

This rearrangement joins TRBV19 to TRBJ2-2; 7 bases line up with TRBD2. Material for sequencing was CD4+ T cells from PBMCs. The TCR comes from a human donor with multiple sclerosis. The CDR3 reads CASSILGGWETGELFF. The CDR3 DNA sequence: TGTGCCAGTAGTATATTGGGAGGGTGGGAAACCGGGGAGCTGTTTTTT. Together with reference TRBV19 and TRBJ2-2, the CDR3 gives the full variable domain: DGGITQSPKYLFRKEGQNVTLSCEQNLNHDAMYWYRQDPGQGLRLIYYSQIVNDFQKGDIAEGYSVSREKKESFPLTVTSAQKNPTAFYLCASSILGGWETGELFFGEGSRLTVL.